The 10 T cell receptor beta chains in this list originate from one sample, sequenced in a study of T cells after yellow fever vaccination. MiXCR, run by TCRdb on the 5' RACE reads, gives a single entry per CDR3 protein. The sample contains about 340,000 distinct CDR3 sequences, about 4% of which appear only once. Sequences were derived from PBMCs, sampled 5 days after the yellow fever booster vaccination. The receptor source for this set is a man between 18 and 29 years old who received the YFV17D yellow fever vaccine.

The genes are TRBV6-5 and TRBJ2-3, with D unclear. Trimming removed 4 bases from V and 3 bases from J, with 20 bases in between. The CDR3 runs to 17 residues. The V gene's germline CDR1 is MNHEY and CDR2 SVGAGI. CDR3 amino acids: CASSSPSPFWRTDTQYF. CDR3 sequence (DNA): TGTGCCAGCAGTTCCCCGTCCCCCTTTTGGCGGACAGATACGCAGTATTTT.

This clonotype was seen a handful of times. The J gene is TRBJ1-2, the V gene TRBV11-2; D is uncertain. CDR1 SGHAT and CDR2 FQNNGV come from the germline V gene. V lost 5 bases and J lost 0, with 13 bases in between. The CDR3 covers 15 residues. The CDR3 region has the DNA TGTGCCAGCAGCCGCATCGGGCAAGCTAACTATGGCTACACCTTC. It encodes CASSRIGQANYGYTF.

The rearrangement links TRBV27 to TRBJ2-6; D not certain. The length of the CDR3 is 15 residues. Germline CDR1 is MNHEY and CDR2 is SMNVEV (reference sequence). V lost 7 bases and J 2 bases, leaving 12 bases between the germline ends. CDR3 sequence: CASNPTRPGANVLTF. The CDR3 nucleotides are TGTGCCAGCAATCCAACCCGCCCTGGGGCCAACGTCCTGACTTTC.

This clonotype has ten or more counts. V is TRBV5-1 and J is TRBJ1-1; D unclear. The CDR3 runs to 14 residues. V shed 2 bases and J shed 5 bases, with 13 bases lying between them. CDR1 SGHRS and CDR2 YFSETQ come from the germline V gene. The CDR3 DNA follows: TGCGCCAGCAGCTTAAACGGGGATTGGACTGAAGCTTTCTTT. Translation gives CASSLNGDWTEAFF.

This clonotype was seen repeatedly, ten times or more. The chain recombines TRBV27 with TRBJ1-4; 7 bases map to TRBD1. Trimming removed 6 bases from V and 5 bases from J; junction bases left unmatched: 6. Germline loops: CDR1 MNHEY, CDR2 SMNVEV (reference sequence). This CDR3 is built from 14 residues. The CDR3 nucleotides read TGTGCCAGCAGACTACAGGGGACGAATGAAAAACTGTTTTTT. It yields the protein CASRLQGTNEKLFF.

This clonotype was counted a few times. V usage is TRBV28 and J usage is TRBJ1-4, with D perhaps matching TRBD1 (6 bases). In germline, CDR1 is MDHEN, CDR2 SYDVKM. Trimming left V 5 bases short and J 8 bases short, with 18 bases between. The CDR3 length is 15 residues. The CDR3 DNA is TGTGCCAGCAGTATGCCTCGGGGGGCGGGAGAAAAACTGTTTTTT. As protein: CASSMPRGAGEKLFF.

The rearrangement joins TRBV29-1 to TRBJ2-3, with a possible D match to TRBD2 (5 bases). Looked up from germline, CDR1 is SQVTM and CDR2 is ANQGSEA. Trimming stripped 8 bases from V and 4 bases from J, with 19 bases between. The CDR3 has 14 amino acids. This CDR3 is CSSERKLAADTQYF. The CDR3 nucleotides are TGCAGCTCGGAAAGGAAGCTAGCCGCAGATACGCAGTATTTT.

The CDR3: CASSPGYKVPTTGGSYNEQYF. The CDR3 DNA sequence: TGCGCCAGCAGCCCTGGCTACAAGGTCCCGACTACAGGGGGCTCGTACAATGAGCAGTACTTC. The rearrangement links TRBV4-3 to TRBJ2-1; TRBD1 aligns across 9 bases. The DNA end is a closer match to TRBJ2-7, so the J assignment may be wrong. Germline CDR1 and CDR2: LGHNA and YSLEER. The CDR3 consists of 21 residues.

This clonotype was detected a few times. The genes are TRBV15 and TRBJ1-1; D not certain. V was cut by 0 bases and J by 7 bases, with 6 bases left in between. From germline, CDR1 is LNHNV and CDR2 YYDKDF (reference sequence). The length of the CDR3 is 12 residues. CDR3 sequence (DNA): TGTGCCACCAGCAGAGAAGGTATTGAAGCTTTCTTT. This codes for CATSREGIEAFF.

This clonotype was picked up one time. CDR3 sequence (DNA): TGTGCCAGCAGCCCCGTACTCAATGAGCAGTTCTTC. Protein product: CASSPVLNEQFF. The chain combines TRBV7-2 with TRBJ2-1; D unresolved. The CDR3 extends over 12 amino acids. V gave up 5 bases and J gave up 6 bases, with 8 bases separating them. The germline V gene has CDR1 SGHTA and CDR2 FQGNSA.